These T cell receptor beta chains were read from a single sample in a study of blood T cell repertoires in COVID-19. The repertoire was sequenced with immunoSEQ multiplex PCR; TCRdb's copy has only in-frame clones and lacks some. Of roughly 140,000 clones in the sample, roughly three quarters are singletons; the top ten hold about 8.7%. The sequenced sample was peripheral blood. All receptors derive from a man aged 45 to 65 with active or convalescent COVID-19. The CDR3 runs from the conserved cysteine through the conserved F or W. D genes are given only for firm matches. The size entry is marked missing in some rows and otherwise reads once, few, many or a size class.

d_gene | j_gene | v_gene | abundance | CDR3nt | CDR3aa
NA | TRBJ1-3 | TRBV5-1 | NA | TGCGCCAGCAGCGAAGGGACCCAGGGGAACACCATATATTTT | CASSEGTQGNTIYF
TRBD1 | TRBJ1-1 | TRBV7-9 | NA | TGTGCCAGCAGCTTAGGGACAGGGGGCTTAATGAACACTGAAGCTTTCTTT | CASSLGTGGLMNTEAFF
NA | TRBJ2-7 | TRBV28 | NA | TGTGCCATCCAAAGGGGCGATACGTACTACGAGCAGTACTTC | CAIQRGDTYYEQYF
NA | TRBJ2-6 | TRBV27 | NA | TGTGCCAGCAGTGACCATTCGGGGGGCGTCTCTGGGGCCAACGTCCTGACTTTC | CASSDHSGGVSGANVLTF
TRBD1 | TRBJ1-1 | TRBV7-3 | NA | TGTGCCAGCAGCTCGACAGGGGGTTACACTGAAGCTTTCTTT | CASSSTGGYTEAFF
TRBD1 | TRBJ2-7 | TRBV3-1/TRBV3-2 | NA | TGTGCCAGCAGACCGACAGGGTACGACGAGCAGTACTTC | CASRPTGYDEQYF
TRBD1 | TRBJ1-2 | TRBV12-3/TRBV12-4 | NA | TGTGCCAGCCGGGACAGGCGCCTCCGCGGCTACACCTTC | CASRDRRLRGYTF
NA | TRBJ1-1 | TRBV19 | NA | TGTGCCAGTACTACAGGGTTGGTCACTGAAGCTTTCTTT | CASTTGLVTEAFF
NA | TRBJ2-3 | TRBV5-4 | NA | TGTGCCAGCAGCCGTGGGGGCAGCCGCACAGATACGCAGTATTTT | CASSRGGSRTDTQYF
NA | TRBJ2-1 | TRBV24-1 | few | TGTGCCACCAGTGATATAGATGAGCAGTTCTTC | CATSDIDEQFF
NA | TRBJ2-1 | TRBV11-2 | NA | TGTGCCAGCAGCTTAGATTCGGCCTACAATGAGCAGTTCTTC | CASSLDSAYNEQFF
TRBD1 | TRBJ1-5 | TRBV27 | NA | TGTGCCAGCAGTACGGTTGACAGGGCCCAGCCCCAGCATTTT | CASSTVDRAQPQHF
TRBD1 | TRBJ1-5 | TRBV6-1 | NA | TGTGCCAGCAGTGAATCGAGGGGGCTCGGCAATCAGCCCCAGCATTTT | CASSESRGLGNQPQHF
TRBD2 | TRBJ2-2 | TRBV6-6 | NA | TGTGCCAGCAGCGATCAGGGGTACTCGGGAGGGCCATCGAACACCGGGGAGCTGTTTTTT | CASSDQGYSGGPSNTGELFF
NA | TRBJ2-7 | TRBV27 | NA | TGTGCCAGCAAGGCGGGCGGAGCCTCCTACGAGCAGTACTTC | CASKAGGASYEQYF
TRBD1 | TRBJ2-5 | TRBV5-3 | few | TGTGCCAGAAGTCCAGGGGGAGAGACCCAGTACTTC | CARSPGGETQYF
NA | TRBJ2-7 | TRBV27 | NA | TGTGCCAGCAGCTTCTTTCACGGGACTGCCTACGAGCAGTACTTC | CASSFFHGTAYEQYF
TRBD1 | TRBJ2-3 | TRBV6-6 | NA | TGTGCCAGCAGTAACCGACAGGGTCTGACAGATACGCAGTATTTT | CASSNRQGLTDTQYF
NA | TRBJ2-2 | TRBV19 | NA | TGTGCCAGTAGTATAGAGACAGACACCGGGGAGCTGTTTTTT | CASSIETDTGELFF
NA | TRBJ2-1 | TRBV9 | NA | TGTGCCAGCAGCGTAGCCAGCGGTGGCTCCTACAATGAGCAGTTCTTC | CASSVASGGSYNEQFF
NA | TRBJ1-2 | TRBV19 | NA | TGTGCCAGTAGTCCCCGGACGGGAAACTATGGCTACACCTTC | CASSPRTGNYGYTF
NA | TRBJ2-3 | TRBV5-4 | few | TGTGCCAGCAGACAAGAGGTTGGCACAGATACGCAGTATTTT | CASRQEVGTDTQYF
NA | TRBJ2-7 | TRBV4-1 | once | TGCGCCAGCAGCCAAAACAGACACTACGAGCAGTACTTC | CASSQNRHYEQYF
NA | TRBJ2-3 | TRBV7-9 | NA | TGTGCCAGCGCCGACCGGGACACTCGCACAGATACGCAGTATTTT | CASADRDTRTDTQYF
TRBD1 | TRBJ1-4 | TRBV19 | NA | TGTGCCAGTAGTATACCTGGGACAGGGAATGAAAAACTGTTTTTT | CASSIPGTGNEKLFF
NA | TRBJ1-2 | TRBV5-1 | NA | TGCGCCAGCAGTCCCTCATCCTTCGACAGGAGGACTGGCTACACCTTC | CASSPSSFDRRTGYTF
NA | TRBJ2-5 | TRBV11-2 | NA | TGTGCCAGCAGCTTCGAAGGACTACACACCGACCAAGAGACCCAGTACTTC | CASSFEGLHTDQETQYF
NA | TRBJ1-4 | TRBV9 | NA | TGTGCCAGCAGCCCCGGGGAAAAACTGTTTTTT | CASSPGEKLFF
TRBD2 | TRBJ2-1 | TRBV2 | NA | TGTGCCGGTGGGGGGACTACACTCTCCCAGAACAATGAGCAGTTCTTC | CAGGGTTLSQNNEQFF
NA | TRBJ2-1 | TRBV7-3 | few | TGTGCCAGCAGCTTAACCCCGACGGAGGACAATGAGCAGTTCTTC | CASSLTPTEDNEQFF
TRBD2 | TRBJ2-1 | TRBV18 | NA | TGTGCCAGCTCAACCCCAGCGGGAGGGCCCTACAATGAGCAGTTCTTC | CASSTPAGGPYNEQFF
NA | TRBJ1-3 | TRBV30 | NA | TGTGCCTGGAGTGTAGTACAGTCTGGAAACACCATATATTTT | CAWSVVQSGNTIYF
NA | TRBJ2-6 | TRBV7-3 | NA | TGTGCCAGCAGCTCCAGTCGGGCAGGGAAGGCCAACGTCCTGACTTTC | CASSSSRAGKANVLTF
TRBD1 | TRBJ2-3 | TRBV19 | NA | TGTGCCAGTAGCAACGGACAGGTCAGCACAGATACGCAGTATTTT | CASSNGQVSTDTQYF
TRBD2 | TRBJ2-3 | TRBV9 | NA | TGTGCCAGCAGCGTAGAGGCTAGCGGGAGCGATACGCAGTATTTT | CASSVEASGSDTQYF
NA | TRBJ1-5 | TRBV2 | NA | TGTGCCAGCAGTGAAGGGCAGGGCAATCAGCCCCAGCATTTT | CASSEGQGNQPQHF
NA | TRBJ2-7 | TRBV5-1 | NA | TGCGCCAGCAGCTACACTAGTCATGAGCAGTACTTC | CASSYTSHEQYF
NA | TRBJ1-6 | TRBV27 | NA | TGTGCCAGCACCGTTCGGGGGGTCCCCTCTAATTCACCCCTCCACTTT | CASTVRGVPSNSPLHF